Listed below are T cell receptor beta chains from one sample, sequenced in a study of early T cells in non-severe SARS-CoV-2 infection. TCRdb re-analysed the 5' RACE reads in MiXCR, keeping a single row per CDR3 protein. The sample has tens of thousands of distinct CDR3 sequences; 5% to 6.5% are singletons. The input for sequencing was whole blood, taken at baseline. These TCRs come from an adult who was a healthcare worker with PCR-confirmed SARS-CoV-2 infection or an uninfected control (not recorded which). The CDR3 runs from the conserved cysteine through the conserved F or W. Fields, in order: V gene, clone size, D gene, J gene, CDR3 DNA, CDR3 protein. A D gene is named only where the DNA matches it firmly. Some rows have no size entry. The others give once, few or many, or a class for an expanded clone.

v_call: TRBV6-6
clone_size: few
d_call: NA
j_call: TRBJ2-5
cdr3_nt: TGTGCCAGCAGACATGGGGGGGCCTTCCAGACCCAGTACTTC
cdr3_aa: CASRHGGAFQTQYF

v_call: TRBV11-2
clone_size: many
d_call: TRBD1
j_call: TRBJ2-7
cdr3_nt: TGTGCCAGCAGCCCTTACAGGGGCTACGAGCAGTACTTC
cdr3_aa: CASSPYRGYEQYF

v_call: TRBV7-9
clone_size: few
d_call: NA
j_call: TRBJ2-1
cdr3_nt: TGTGCCAGCAGCCCACCATGGAAGAATGAGCAGTTCTTC
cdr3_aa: CASSPPWKNEQFF

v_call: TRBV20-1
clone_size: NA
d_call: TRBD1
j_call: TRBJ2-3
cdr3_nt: TGCAGTGCCGCAGGGACAGCCCAGTATTTT
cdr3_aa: CSAAGTAQYF

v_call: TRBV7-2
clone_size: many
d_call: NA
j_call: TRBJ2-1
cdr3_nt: TGTGCCAGCAGCTTAGGCCAGGGGAACTACAATGAGCAGTTCTTC
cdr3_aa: CASSLGQGNYNEQFF

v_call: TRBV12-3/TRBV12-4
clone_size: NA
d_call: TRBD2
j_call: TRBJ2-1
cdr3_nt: TGTGCCAGCAGAAGTGGGGAGGGCAATGAGCAGTTCTTC
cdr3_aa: CASRSGEGNEQFF

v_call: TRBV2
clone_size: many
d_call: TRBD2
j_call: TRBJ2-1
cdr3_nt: TGTGCCAGCAGGGGGCAGGGCGGGAGGAATGAGCAGTTCTTC
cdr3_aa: CASRGQGGRNEQFF

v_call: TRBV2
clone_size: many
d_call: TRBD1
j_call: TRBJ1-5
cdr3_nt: TGTGCCAGCCTACAGGGGAATCAGCCCCAGCATTTT
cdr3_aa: CASLQGNQPQHF

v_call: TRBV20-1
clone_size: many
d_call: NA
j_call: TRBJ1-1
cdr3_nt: TGCAGTGCTAGAGAACGCGGGGGCGTAGGAGACACTGAAGCTTTCTTT
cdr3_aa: CSARERGGVGDTEAFF

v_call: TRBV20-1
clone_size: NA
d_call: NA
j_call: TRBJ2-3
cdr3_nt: TGCAGTGCTCAACCTGGAGGCGGGACAGATACGCAGTATTTT
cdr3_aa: CSAQPGGGTDTQYF

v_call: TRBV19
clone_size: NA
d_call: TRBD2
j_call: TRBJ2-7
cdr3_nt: TGTGCCAGTAGTGGTCTAGCGGGAGACAACGAGCAGTACTTC
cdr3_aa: CASSGLAGDNEQYF

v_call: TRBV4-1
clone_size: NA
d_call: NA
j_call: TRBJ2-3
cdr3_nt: TGCGCCAGCAGCCAACGACGACAGATTACCACAGATACGCAGTATTTT
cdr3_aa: CASSQRRQITTDTQYF

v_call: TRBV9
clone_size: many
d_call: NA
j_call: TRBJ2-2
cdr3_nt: TGTGCCAGCAGCGTAGGGCAGGGAACCGGGGAGCTGTTTTTT
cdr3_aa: CASSVGQGTGELFF

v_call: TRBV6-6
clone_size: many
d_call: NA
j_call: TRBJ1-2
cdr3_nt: TGTGCCAGCCATACAGGGAAAAACTATGGCTACACCTTC
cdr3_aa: CASHTGKNYGYTF

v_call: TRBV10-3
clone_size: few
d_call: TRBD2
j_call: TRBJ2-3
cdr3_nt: TGTGCCACCGGCCCAGGCGGGGGGGCGTTGGATACGCAGTATTTT
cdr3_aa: CATGPGGGALDTQYF

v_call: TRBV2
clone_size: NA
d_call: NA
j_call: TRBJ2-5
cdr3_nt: TGTGCCAGCAGTGAAGTGAAGAGGGCAGACACCCTAGAGACCCAGTACTTC
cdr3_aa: CASSEVKRADTLETQYF

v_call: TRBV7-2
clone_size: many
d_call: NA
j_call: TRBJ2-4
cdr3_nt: TGTGCCAGCACCTCCGACAGGGCCAAAAACATTCAGTACTTC
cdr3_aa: CASTSDRAKNIQYF

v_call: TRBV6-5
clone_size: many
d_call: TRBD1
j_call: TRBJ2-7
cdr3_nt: TGTGCCAGCAGCCCCGGGACAGGGACCTTATACGAGCAGTACTTC
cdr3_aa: CASSPGTGTLYEQYF

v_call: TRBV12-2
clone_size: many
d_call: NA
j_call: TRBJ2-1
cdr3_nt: TGTGCAAGTCTGGTGGCGGAACACAATGAGCAGTTCTTC
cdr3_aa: CASLVAEHNEQFF

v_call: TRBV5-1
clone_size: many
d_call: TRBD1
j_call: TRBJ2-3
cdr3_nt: TGCGCCAGCAGCTTGGCGGACAGGGCGGATACGCAGTATTTT
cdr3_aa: CASSLADRADTQYF

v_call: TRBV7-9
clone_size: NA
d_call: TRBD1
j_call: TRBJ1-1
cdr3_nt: TGTGCCAGCAGCTCGACAGGGGGAGCTGAAGCTTTCTTT
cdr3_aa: CASSSTGGAEAFF

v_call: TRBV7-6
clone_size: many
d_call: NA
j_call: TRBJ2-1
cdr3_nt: TGTGCCAGCAGCTTAAGTTCCCATGAGCAGTTCTTC
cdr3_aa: CASSLSSHEQFF

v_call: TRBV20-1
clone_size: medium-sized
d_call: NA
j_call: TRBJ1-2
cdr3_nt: TGCAGTGCTAGAGATGAGTTGGGGCGACACACCTTC
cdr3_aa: CSARDELGRHTF

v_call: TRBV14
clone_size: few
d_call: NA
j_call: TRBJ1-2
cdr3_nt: TGTGCCAGCAGCCACTGGGACAAACTTAAATCGCGGGGCTACACCTTC
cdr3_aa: CASSHWDKLKSRGYTF

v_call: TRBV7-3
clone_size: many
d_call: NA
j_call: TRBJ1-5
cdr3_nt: TGTGCCAGCAGTAGGGAAGGCAATCAGCCCCAGCATTTT
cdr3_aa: CASSREGNQPQHF

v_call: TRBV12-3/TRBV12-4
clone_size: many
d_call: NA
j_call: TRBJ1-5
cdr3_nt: TGTGCCAGCAGCCCAGGGGATAACAATCAGCCCCAGCATTTT
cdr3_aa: CASSPGDNNQPQHF

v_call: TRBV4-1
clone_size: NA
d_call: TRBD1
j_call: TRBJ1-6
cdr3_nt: TGCGCCAGCACCCAGGGGGCGGGTTCACCCCTCCACTTT
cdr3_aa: CASTQGAGSPLHF

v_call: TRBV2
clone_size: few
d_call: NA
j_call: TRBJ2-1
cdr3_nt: TGTGCCAGCAGTGAATGGAGCGGAGAGCAGTTCTTC
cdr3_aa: CASSEWSGEQFF